The 16 T cell receptor beta chains in this list originate from one sample, sequenced in a study of cytomegalovirus exposure and HLA in healthy donors. It was with 60 Vbeta and 13 Jbeta primers that the PCR ran. TCRdb keeps only in-frame clones here, not all; method: immunoSEQ multiplex PCR. The repertoire table contains about 72,000 clones. Material for sequencing was PBMCs. All receptors come from a man between 45 and 60 years old in good health and CMV-seropositive.

V is TRBV6-1 and J is TRBJ1-1; TRBD1 agrees at 7 bases. The J segment lost 7 bases and the V segment lost 6 bases, leaving 11 bases of the junction unmatched. The germline V gene has CDR1 MNHNS and CDR2 SASEGT. This CDR3 contains 14 residues. The CDR3: CASSFFRTGGEAFF. CDR3 nucleotide sequence: TGTGCCAGCAGCTTTTTTAGGACAGGTGGTGAAGCTTTCTTT.

V and J are TRBV5-1 and TRBJ1-3; TRBD1 aligns across 9 bases. The CDR3 totals 18 residues. After removal of 4 bases from V and 4 bases from J, the junction contained 15 bases not matched to a gene. CDR1 and CDR2 (germline): SGHRS, YFSETQ. Here the CDR3 DNA reads TGCGCCAGCAGCCTTGGGATCTCACAGGGGGCGATGGGAAACACCATATATTTT. This sequence encodes CASSLGISQGAMGNTIYF.

The chain links TRBV5-6 to TRBJ2-1; TRBD2 is a possible D gene (6 bases). CDR1 is SGHDT and CDR2 is YYEEEE in the germline V gene. Trimming removed 2 bases at V and 6 bases at J, with 15 bases between. This CDR3 spans 15 amino acids. CDR3 loop: CASSFPSGSGNEQFF. As DNA, the CDR3 is TGTGCCAGCAGCTTCCCCTCGGGTAGCGGCAATGAGCAGTTCTTC.

DNA of the CDR3: TGTGCCAGCAGCTCTATCGGGGACTGGTTGGATGAGCAGTTCTTC. It yields the protein CASSSIGDWLDEQFF. The chain employs TRBV7-9 and TRBJ2-1, with D perhaps matching TRBD2 (6 bases). In germline, CDR1 is SEHNR, CDR2 FQNEAQ (reference sequence). CDR3 length: 15 amino acids. With 4 bases removed from V and 8 bases from J, the gap between germline ends came to 18 bases.

The J gene is TRBJ1-5, the V gene TRBV6-1, with D possibly TRBD1 on 5 matching bases. Trimming removed 0 bases at V and 0 bases at J, with 9 bases between. In germline, CDR1 is MNHNS, CDR2 SASEGT. There are 16 residues in the CDR3. Here the CDR3 DNA reads TGTGCCAGCAGTGAAGCGGGCAGGGTTAGCAATCAGCCCCAGCATTTT. It translates to CASSEAGRVSNQPQHF.

The V and J genes are TRBV18 and TRBJ1-6; D not certain. This CDR3 comprises 15 residues. In germline, CDR1 is KGHSH, CDR2 LQKENI. Deletions cut 1 base from V and 6 bases from J, with 10 bases between. The CDR3 reads CASSPLAGSNSPLHF. The CDR3 DNA sequence: TGTGCCAGCTCACCACTCGCAGGCTCTAATTCACCCCTCCACTTT.

This chain links TRBV6-1 with TRBJ1-5; tentative D call: TRBD1 (5 bases). The CDR3 runs 13 residues. Trimming shortened V by 5 bases and J by 6 bases, and 11 bases separated the two germline ends. Germline V gene lookup returns CDR1 MNHNS and CDR2 SASEGT. This CDR3 reads CASSLMGGQPQHF. The CDR3 DNA follows: TGTGCCAGCAGTCTCATGGGGGGTCAGCCCCAGCATTTT.

The rearrangement joins TRBV5-6 to TRBJ1-1; 7 bases are a match to TRBD1. J gave up 3 bases and V 2 bases, and 4 bases lay outside the gene matches. Germline V CDR1 and CDR2: SGHDT, YYEEEE. The CDR3 loop spans 14 amino acids. In DNA form, the CDR3 reads TGTGCCAGCAGCTTACGACAGGGCCACACTGAAGCTTTCTTT. This translates into CASSLRQGHTEAFF. Full variable domain (rest looked up from reference TRBV5-6 and TRBJ1-1): DAGVTQSPTHLIKTRGQQVTLRCSPKSGHDTVSWYQQALGQGPQFIFQYYEEEERQRGNFPDRFSGHQFPNYSSELNVNALLLGDSALYLCASSLRQGHTEAFFGQGTRLTVV.

The chain employs TRBV5-1 and TRBJ1-1, with 9 bases that match TRBD1. CDR3 size: 17 residues. V dropped 4 bases and J dropped 1; count of bases not matched to a gene: 11. Germline loops: CDR1 SGHRS, CDR2 YFSETQ. The CDR3 bases are TGCGCCAGCAGCCCGGGAAGACAGGGGGTGGAGAACACTGAAGCTTTCTTT. It codes for CASSPGRQGVENTEAFF.

The V and J genes are TRBV5-1 and TRBJ2-5; 8 bases map to TRBD2. Germline V gene lookup returns CDR1 SGHRS and CDR2 YFSETQ. CDR3 length: 15 residues. With 2 bases clipped from V and 3 bases from J, the junction kept 6 bases outside the gene matches. CDR3: CASSFGAGEKETQYF. CDR3 DNA sequence: TGCGCCAGCAGCTTTGGAGCGGGAGAAAAAGAGACCCAGTACTTC.

The chain has TRBV6-1 and TRBJ1-2; a possible D gene is TRBD1 (6 bases). The V end lost 8 bases, the J end lost 2 bases, and 15 bases lay between the germline ends. CDR3 length: 14 amino acids. CDR1 and CDR2 (germline): MNHNS, SASEGT. The CDR3 region is CASEADSQNYGYTF. The CDR3 DNA reads as TGTGCCAGCGAGGCGGACAGTCAGAACTATGGCTACACCTTC.

The rearrangement links TRBV6-5 to TRBJ1-5; a possible D gene is TRBD1 (5 bases). Germline CDR1 is MNHEY and CDR2 is SVGAGI. Trimming left V 5 bases short and J 4 bases short, with 9 bases between. The CDR3 has 13 residues. The CDR3 loop is CASSLQVNQPQHF. Written as DNA, the CDR3 is TGTGCCAGCAGTCTACAGGTGAATCAGCCCCAGCATTTT.

The chain carries TRBV7-3 and TRBJ2-3; D unclear. The V end lost 1 base, the J end lost 0 bases, and 8 bases lay between the germline ends. Germline V gene lookup returns CDR1 SGHTA and CDR2 FQGTGA. The CDR3 loop spans 15 amino acids. The CDR3 DNA sequence: TGTGCCAGCAGCTTAAGGGCAGATAGCACAGATACGCAGTATTTT. Protein product: CASSLRADSTDTQYF.

The chain couples TRBV9 to TRBJ2-3; a weak D match, TRBD2 (5 bases). The CDR3 consists of 10 residues. Germline CDR1 SGDLS, CDR2 YYNGEE. Between the trimmed V and J ends, which lost 8 bases and 6 bases, there was a span of 7 bases. CDR3 sequence (DNA): TGTGCCAGTTCGGGGGATACGCAGTATTTT. Its translation is CASSGDTQYF.

This chain uses TRBV5-1 with TRBJ2-3, with D possibly being TRBD2 (5 bases). This CDR3 is 15 amino acids long. V lost 0 bases, J lost 4 bases, and 12 bases lay in between. Germline CDR1 is SGHRS and CDR2 is YFSETQ. CDR3 sequence: CASSLARLISDTQYF. The DNA for the CDR3 is TGCGCCAGCAGCTTGGCGAGACTAATTTCAGATACGCAGTATTTT.

J is TRBJ2-5 and V is TRBV7-2, with 13 nucleotides matching TRBD2. Trimming cost V 2 bases and J 4 bases; bases outside gene matches: 10. This CDR3 contains 18 residues. Germline CDR1 SGHTA, CDR2 FQGNSA. Here the CDR3 DNA reads TGTGCCAGCAGCTTAACCGGGACTAGCGGGGTTATCGGAGAGACCCAGTACTTC. Its translation: CASSLTGTSGVIGETQYF.